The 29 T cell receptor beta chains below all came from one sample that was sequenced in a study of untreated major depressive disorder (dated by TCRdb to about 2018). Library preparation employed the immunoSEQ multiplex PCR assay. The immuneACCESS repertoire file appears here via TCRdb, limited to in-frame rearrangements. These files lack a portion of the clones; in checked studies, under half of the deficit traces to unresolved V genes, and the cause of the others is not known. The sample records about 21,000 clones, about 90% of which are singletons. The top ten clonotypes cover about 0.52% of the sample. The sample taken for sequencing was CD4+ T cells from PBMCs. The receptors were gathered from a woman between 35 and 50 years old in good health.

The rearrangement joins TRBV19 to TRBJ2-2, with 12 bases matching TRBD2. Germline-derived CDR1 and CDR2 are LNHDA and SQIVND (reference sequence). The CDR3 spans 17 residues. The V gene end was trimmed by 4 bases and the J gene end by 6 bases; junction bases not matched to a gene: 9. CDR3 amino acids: CASSSASGRAWPGELFF. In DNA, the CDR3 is TGTGCCAGTAGTAGTGCTAGCGGGAGGGCCTGGCCCGGGGAGCTGTTTTTT.

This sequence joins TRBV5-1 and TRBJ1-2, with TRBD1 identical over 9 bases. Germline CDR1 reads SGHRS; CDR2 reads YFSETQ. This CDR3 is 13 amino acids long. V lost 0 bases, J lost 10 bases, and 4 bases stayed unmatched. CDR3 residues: CASSLGGTGSYTF. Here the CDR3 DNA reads TGCGCCAGCAGCTTGGGTGGGACAGGGTCCTACACCTTC.

The CDR3 region is CASGGREAGGEQYF. The CDR3 coding sequence is TGCGCCAGCGGGGGGAGGGAAGCGGGAGGCGAGCAGTACTTC. V and J are TRBV10-2 and TRBJ2-7, with 9 bases matching TRBD2. This CDR3 has 14 amino acids. In germline, CDR1 is WSHSY, CDR2 SAAADI. Trimming cost V 8 bases and J 6 bases; bases outside gene matches: 11.

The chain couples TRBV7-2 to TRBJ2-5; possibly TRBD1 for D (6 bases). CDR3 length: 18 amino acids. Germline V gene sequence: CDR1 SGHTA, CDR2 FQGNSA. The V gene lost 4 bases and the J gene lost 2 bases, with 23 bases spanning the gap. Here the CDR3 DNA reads TGTGCCAGCAGCTCACTGGCCTGGGGAACAGGGACACAAGAGACCCAGTACTTC. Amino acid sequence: CASSSLAWGTGTQETQYF.

This CDR3 reads CASSEQQGANEKLFF. The CDR3, as DNA: TGCGCCAGCAGTGAACAACAGGGAGCTAATGAAAAACTGTTTTTT. This sequence joins TRBV10-1 and TRBJ1-4, with D perhaps matching TRBD1 (6 bases). The V and J ends lost 3 bases and 3 bases respectively, with 11 bases between them. This CDR3 is built from 15 residues. Germline CDR1 is WNHNN and CDR2 is SYGVQD (reference sequence).

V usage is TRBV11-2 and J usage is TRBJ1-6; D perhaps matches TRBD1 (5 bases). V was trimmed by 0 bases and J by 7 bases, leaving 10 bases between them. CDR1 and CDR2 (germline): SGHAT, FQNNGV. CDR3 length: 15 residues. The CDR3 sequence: CASSLDPRTNSPLHF. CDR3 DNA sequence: TGTGCCAGCAGCTTAGATCCCCGGACAAATTCACCCCTCCACTTT.

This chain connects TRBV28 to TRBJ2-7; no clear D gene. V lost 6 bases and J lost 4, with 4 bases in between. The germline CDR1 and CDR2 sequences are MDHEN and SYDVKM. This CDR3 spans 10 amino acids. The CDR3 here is CASSLYEQYF. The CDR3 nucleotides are TGTGCCAGCAGCCTGTACGAGCAGTACTTC.

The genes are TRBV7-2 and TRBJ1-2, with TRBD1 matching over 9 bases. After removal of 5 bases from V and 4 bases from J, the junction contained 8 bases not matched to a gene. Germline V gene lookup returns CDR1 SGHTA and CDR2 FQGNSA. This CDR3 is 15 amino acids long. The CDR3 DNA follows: TGTGCCAGCAGCCCACCGGGACAGGGCTTCTATGGCTACACCTTC. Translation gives CASSPPGQGFYGYTF. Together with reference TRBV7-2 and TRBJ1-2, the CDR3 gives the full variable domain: GAGVSQSPSNKVTEKGKDVELRCDPISGHTALYWYRQSLGQGLEFLIYFQGNSAPDKSGLPSDRFSAERTGGSVSTLTIQRTQQEDSAVYLCASSPPGQGFYGYTFGSGTRLTVV.

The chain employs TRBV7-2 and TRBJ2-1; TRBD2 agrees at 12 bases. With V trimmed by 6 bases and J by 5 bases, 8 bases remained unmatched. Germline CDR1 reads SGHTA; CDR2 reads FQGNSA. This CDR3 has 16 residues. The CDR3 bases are TGTGCCAGCAGACCAAGGGGACTAGCGGGCCACAATGAGCAGTTCTTC. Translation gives CASRPRGLAGHNEQFF.

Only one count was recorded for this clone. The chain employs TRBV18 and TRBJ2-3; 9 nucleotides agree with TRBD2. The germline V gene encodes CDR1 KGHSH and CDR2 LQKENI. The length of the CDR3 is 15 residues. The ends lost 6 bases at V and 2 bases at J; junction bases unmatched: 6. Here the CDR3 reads CASSRQRGDTDTQYF. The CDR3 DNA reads TGTGCCAGCTCTCGCCAGCGGGGGGACACAGATACGCAGTATTTT.

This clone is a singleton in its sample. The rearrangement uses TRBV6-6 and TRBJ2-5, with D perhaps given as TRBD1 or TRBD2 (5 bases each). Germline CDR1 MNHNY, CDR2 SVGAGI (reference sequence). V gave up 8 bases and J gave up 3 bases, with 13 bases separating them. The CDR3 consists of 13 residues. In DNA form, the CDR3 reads TGTGCCAGCGCCGGGACGGACAAAGAGACCCAGTACTTC. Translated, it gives CASAGTDKETQYF.

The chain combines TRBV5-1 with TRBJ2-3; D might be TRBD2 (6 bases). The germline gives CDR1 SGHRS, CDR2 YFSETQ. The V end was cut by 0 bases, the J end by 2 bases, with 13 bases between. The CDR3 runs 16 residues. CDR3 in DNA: TGCGCCAGCAGCTTGGCCGCGCGGGGTGTCACAGATACGCAGTATTTT. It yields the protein CASSLAARGVTDTQYF.

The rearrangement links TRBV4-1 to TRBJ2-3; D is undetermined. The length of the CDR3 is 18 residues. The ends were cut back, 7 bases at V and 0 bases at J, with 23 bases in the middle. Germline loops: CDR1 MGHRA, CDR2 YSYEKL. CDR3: CASNLNPRLPGSTDTQYF. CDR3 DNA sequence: TGCGCCAGCAACCTTAATCCTCGTCTCCCCGGTAGCACAGATACGCAGTATTTT.

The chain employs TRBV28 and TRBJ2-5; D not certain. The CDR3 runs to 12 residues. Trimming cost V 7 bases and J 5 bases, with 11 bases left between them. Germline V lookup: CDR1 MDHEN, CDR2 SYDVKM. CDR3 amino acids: CASNDARETQYF. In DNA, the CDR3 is TGTGCCAGCAACGACGCTCGGGAGACCCAGTACTTC. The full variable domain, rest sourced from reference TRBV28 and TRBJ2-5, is DVKVTQSSRYLVKRTGEKVFLECVQDMDHENMFWYRQDPGLGLRLIYFSYDVKMKEKGDIPEGYSVSREKKERFSLILESASTNQTSMYLCASNDARETQYFGPGTRLLVL.

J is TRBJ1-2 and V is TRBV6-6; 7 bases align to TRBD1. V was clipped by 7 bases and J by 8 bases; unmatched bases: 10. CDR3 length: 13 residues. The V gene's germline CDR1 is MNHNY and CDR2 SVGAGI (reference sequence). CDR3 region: CASNSNRGYGYTF. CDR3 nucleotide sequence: TGTGCCAGCAATAGTAACAGGGGCTACGGCTACACCTTC.

This chain's CDR3 is CSVETNSYEQYF. The CDR3 DNA reads as TGCAGCGTTGAGACAAACTCCTACGAGCAGTACTTC. This chain connects TRBV29-1 to TRBJ2-7, with D unresolved. This CDR3 has 12 amino acids. Germline V CDR1 and CDR2: SQVTM, ANQGSEA. Deletions cut 3 bases from V and 0 bases from J, with 6 bases between.

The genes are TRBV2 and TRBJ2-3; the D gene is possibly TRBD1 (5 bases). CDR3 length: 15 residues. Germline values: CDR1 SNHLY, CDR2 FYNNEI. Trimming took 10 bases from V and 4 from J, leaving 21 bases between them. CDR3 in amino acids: CATGGRAGYADTQYF. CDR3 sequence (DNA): TGTGCCACAGGCGGAAGGGCAGGGTATGCAGATACGCAGTATTTT.

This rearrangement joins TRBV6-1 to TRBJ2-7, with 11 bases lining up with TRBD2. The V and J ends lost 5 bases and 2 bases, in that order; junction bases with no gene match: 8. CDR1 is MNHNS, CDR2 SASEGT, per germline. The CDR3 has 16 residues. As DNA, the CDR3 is TGTGCCAGCAGTAAAGGAGGGACTAGCGGTCCCTACGAGCAGTACTTC. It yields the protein CASSKGGTSGPYEQYF.

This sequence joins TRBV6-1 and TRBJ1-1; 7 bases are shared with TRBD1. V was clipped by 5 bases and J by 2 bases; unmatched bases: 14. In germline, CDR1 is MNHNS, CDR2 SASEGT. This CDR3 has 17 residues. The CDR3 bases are TGTGCCAGCAGTCAAGGAAGGGGGCGGCAGGGTAACACTGAAGCTTTCTTT. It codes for CASSQGRGRQGNTEAFF.

The CDR3 DNA reads as TGTGCCAGCAGGATCCGTAGGACAGGGGGCTCTGGGGCCAACGTCCTGACTTTC. Protein product: CASRIRRTGGSGANVLTF. V usage is TRBV5-4 and J usage is TRBJ2-6; TRBD1 agrees at 10 bases. The CDR3 is 18 amino acids. J gave up 0 bases and V 5 bases, and 8 bases lay outside the gene matches. CDR1 and CDR2 (germline): SGHNT, YYREEE (reference sequence).

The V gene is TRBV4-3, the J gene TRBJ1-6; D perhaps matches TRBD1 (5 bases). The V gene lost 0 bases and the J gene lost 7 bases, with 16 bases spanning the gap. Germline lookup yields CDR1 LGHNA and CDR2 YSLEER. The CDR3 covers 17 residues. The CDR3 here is CASSQESPGLLNSPLHF. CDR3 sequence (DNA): TGCGCCAGCAGCCAAGAAAGCCCAGGGCTTTTGAATTCACCCCTCCACTTT.

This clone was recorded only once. DNA of the CDR3: TGTGCCAGCAGTTACTCGGGGAAGGACACTGAAGCTTTCTTT. This encodes CASSYSGKDTEAFF. J is TRBJ1-1 and V is TRBV6-6, with D hard to call. The V gene's germline CDR1 is MNHNY and CDR2 SVGAGI (reference sequence). This CDR3 spans 14 amino acids. The V gene lost 0 bases and the J gene lost 3 bases, with 8 bases spanning the gap.

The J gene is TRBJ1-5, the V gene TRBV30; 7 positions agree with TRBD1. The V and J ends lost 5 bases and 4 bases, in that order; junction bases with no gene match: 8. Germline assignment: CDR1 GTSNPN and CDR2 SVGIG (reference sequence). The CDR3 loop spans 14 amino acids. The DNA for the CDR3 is TGTGCCTGGGGCAGGACAGGTGCAAATCAGCCCCAGCATTTT. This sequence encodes CAWGRTGANQPQHF.

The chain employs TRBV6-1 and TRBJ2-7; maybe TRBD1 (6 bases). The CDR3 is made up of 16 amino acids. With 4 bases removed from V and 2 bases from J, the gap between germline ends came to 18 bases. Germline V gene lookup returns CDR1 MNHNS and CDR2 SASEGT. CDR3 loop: CASSVTTTGQTYEQYF. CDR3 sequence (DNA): TGTGCCAGCAGTGTAACAACTACGGGACAAACCTACGAGCAGTACTTC.

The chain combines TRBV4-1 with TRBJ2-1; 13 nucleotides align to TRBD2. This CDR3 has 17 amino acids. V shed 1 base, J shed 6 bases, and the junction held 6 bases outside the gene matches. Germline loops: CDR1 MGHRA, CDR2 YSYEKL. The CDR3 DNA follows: TGCGCCAGCAGCCAAGGCACACTAGCGGGGGGGCTCAATGAGCAGTTCTTC. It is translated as CASSQGTLAGGLNEQFF.

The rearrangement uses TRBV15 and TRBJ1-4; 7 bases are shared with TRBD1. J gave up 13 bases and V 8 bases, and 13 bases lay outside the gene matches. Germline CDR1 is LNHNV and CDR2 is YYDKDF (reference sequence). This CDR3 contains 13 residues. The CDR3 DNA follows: TGTGCCACCGCTGTGGGCAGGGGGATCGGACTGTTTTTT. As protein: CATAVGRGIGLFF.

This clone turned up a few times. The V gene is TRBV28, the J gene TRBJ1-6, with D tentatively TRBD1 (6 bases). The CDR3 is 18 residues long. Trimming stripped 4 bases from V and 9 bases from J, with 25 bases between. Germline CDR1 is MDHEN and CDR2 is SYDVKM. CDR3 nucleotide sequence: TGTGCCAGCAGTTCTTCCCCGGGGGGGGCCCAGGTGGGTTCACCCCTCCACTTT. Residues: CASSSSPGGAQVGSPLHF.

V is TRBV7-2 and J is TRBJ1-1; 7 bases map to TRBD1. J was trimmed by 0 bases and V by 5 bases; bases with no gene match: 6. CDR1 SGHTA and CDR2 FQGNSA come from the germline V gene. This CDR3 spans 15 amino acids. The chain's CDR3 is CASSRDRLMNTEAFF. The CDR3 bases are TGTGCCAGCAGCCGGGACAGACTAATGAACACTGAAGCTTTCTTT.

This chain's CDR3 is CASSIFPEVPAGELFF. CDR3 in DNA: TGTGCCAGTAGTATTTTCCCCGAAGTCCCCGCCGGGGAGCTGTTTTTT. The chain carries TRBV19 and TRBJ2-2; D is ambiguous. Between the trimmed V and J ends, which lost 3 bases and 6 bases, there was a span of 17 bases. In germline, CDR1 is LNHDA, CDR2 SQIVND (reference sequence). The CDR3 length is 16 residues.